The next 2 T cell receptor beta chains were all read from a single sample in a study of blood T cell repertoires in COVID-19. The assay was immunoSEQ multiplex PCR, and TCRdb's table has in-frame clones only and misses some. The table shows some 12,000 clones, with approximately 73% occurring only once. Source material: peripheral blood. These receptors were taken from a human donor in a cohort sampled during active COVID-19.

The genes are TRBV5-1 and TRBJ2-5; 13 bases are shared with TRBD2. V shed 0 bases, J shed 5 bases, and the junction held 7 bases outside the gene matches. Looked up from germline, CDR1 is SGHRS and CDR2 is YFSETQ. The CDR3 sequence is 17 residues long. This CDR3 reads CASSLGLAGGGLETQYF. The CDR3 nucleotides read TGCGCCAGCAGCTTGGGACTAGCGGGGGGTGGCCTGGAGACCCAGTACTTC.

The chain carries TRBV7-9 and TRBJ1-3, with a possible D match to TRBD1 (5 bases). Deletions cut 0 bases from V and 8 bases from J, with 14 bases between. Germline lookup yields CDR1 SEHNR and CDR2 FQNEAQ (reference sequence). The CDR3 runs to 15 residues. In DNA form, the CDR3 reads TGTGCCAGCAGCTTAGCCGTCCTGGAAGGGGACACCATATATTTT. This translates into CASSLAVLEGDTIYF.